Below, 28 T cell receptor beta chains from the same sample are listed, as sequenced in a study of T cell repertoires in cytomegalovirus infection (dated by TCRdb to 2018 to 2020). The run used an Illumina HiSeq 1500. TCRdb ran its own pipeline on the public reads, namely fastp trimming at Q25 and MiXCR clone calling, and kept in-frame beta chains. Rows with one shared CDR3 protein collapse into an entry with the most common genes and DNA. This sample gives 200,000 or so distinct CDR3 sequences in total; roughly a fifth of them show up just once. The ten largest account for about 2.9% of the sample. The sample was PBMCs. These receptor sequences come from a human donor in good health (CMV status not recorded). Some clones in this sample may be carry-over from other donors' samples.

The chain has TRBV12-3 or TRBV12-4 and TRBJ2-7; 7 bases match TRBD1. This CDR3 is 15 amino acids long. The junction had 16 bases not matched to a gene; V was cut back by 6 bases and J by 8 bases. The DNA of the CDR3 is TGTGCCAGCAGCAACACAGGGGCCGCCTCCCAGCAGCAGTACTTC. It specifies CASSNTGAASQQQYF.

The chain joins TRBV12-3 or TRBV12-4 to TRBJ1-2; tentatively, D is TRBD1 (5 bases). The CDR3 is 14 residues long. The V gene lost 2 bases and the J gene lost 5 bases, with 12 bases spanning the gap. The CDR3 here is CASSLPQGAYGYTF. DNA for the CDR3: TGTGCCAGCAGTTTACCTCAAGGGGCATATGGCTACACCTTC.

This rearrangement joins TRBV28 to TRBJ2-5; TRBD1 or TRBD2 may be the D gene (7 bases each). Trimming removed 7 bases at V and 5 bases at J, with 17 bases between. The CDR3 loop spans 14 amino acids. The V gene's germline CDR1 is MDHEN and CDR2 SYDVKM. The CDR3 protein is CASTPGGGWETQYF. CDR3 bases: TGTGCCAGCACCCCAGGGGGGGGCTGGGAGACCCAGTACTTC. Based on the CDR3 plus reference TRBV28 and TRBJ2-5, the full variable domain is DVKVTQSSRYLVKRTGEKVFLECVQDMDHENMFWYRQDPGLGLRLIYFSYDVKMKEKGDIPEGYSVSREKKERFSLILESASTNQTSMYLCASTPGGGWETQYFGPGTRLLVL.

This chain connects TRBV4-1 to TRBJ2-7; D might be TRBD1 (6 bases). The CDR3 spans 14 residues. In germline, CDR1 is MGHRA, CDR2 YSYEKL. Trimming pared 3 bases from V and 4 bases from J, leaving 13 bases between. DNA for the CDR3: TGCGCCAGCAGCCAGATACAGGGCGTGTACGAGCAGTACTTC. Encoded protein: CASSQIQGVYEQYF.

This clonotype was detected only a few times. The chain has TRBV6-1 and TRBJ2-3, with TRBD2 identical over 12 bases. V lost 1 base, J lost 4 bases, and 0 bases stayed unmatched. Per germline, CDR1 MNHNS and CDR2 SASEGT. The CDR3 runs 15 residues. CDR3 bases: TGTGCCAGCAGTGAAGGACTAGCGGGAGCAGATACGCAGTATTTT. Translated: CASSEGLAGADTQYF.

This clonotype was seen repeatedly, ten times or more. The rearrangement links TRBV12-3 or TRBV12-4 to TRBJ1-1; 9 bases line up with TRBD1. This CDR3 spans 14 amino acids. The V gene end was trimmed by 6 bases and the J gene end by 2 bases; junction bases not matched to a gene: 4. CDR3 residues: CASSPGQGNTEAFF. The CDR3 nucleotides are TGTGCCAGCAGCCCGGGACAGGGCAACACTGAAGCTTTCTTT.

This clonotype was counted between two and nine times. The chain carries TRBV7-3 and TRBJ2-2; no definite D call. Trimming pared 4 bases from V and 4 bases from J, leaving 7 bases between. CDR1 and CDR2 from the germline V gene are SGHTA and FQGTGA. CDR3 size: 13 residues. Here the CDR3 DNA reads TGTGCCAGCAGCTCTGCGTCCACCGGGGAGCTGTTTTTT. This encodes CASSSASTGELFF.

This clonotype has just a few counts. The chain uses TRBV11-2 and TRBJ2-3, with 14 nucleotides matching TRBD2. The CDR3 totals 16 residues. CDR1 is SGHAT and CDR2 is FQNNGV in the germline V gene. The junction had 6 bases not matched to a gene; V was cut back by 5 bases and J by 5 bases. The CDR3: CASSLTSGGAKDTQYF. CDR3 sequence (DNA): TGTGCCAGCAGCCTGACTAGCGGGGGGGCGAAAGATACGCAGTATTTT.

This clonotype was counted between two and nine times. The chain recombines TRBV9 with TRBJ1-5; TRBD1 aligns across 12 bases. The CDR3 is made up of 17 amino acids. Germline assignment: CDR1 SGDLS and CDR2 YYNGEE. The ends lost 5 bases at V and 1 base at J; junction bases unmatched: 7. CDR3 protein: CASRAGQGASSNQPQHF. CDR3 DNA sequence: TGTGCCAGCAGAGCGGGACAGGGGGCCTCAAGCAATCAGCCCCAGCATTTT.

This chain links TRBV7-4 with TRBJ1-2; no firm D call. Germline-derived CDR1 and CDR2 are SGHVT and SQSDAQ. The CDR3 is made up of 12 amino acids. Trimming pared 4 bases from V and 8 bases from J, leaving 11 bases between. CDR3: CASSSDQGGYTF. For the CDR3, the DNA is TGTGCCAGCAGCTCGGACCAAGGGGGCTACACCTTC.

This clonotype was observed many times. This chain links TRBV12-3 or TRBV12-4 with TRBJ1-6; 7 nucleotides align to TRBD1. The CDR3 is 16 residues long. V was pared by 6 bases and J by 5 bases, with 10 bases of the junction left unmatched. The CDR3 bases are TGTGCCAGCAGCACTGACAGGGCACCCGATAATTCACCCCTCCACTTT. Its translation: CASSTDRAPDNSPLHF.

In this sample, this clonotype turned up a few times. CDR3 amino acids: CASSLGAWGRNYTEAFF. The CDR3 coding sequence is TGTGCCAGCAGCTTAGGGGCTTGGGGCAGGAACTACACTGAAGCTTTCTTT. The J gene is TRBJ1-1, the V gene TRBV11-3; perhaps TRBD1 as D (5 bases). The V end was cut by 1 base, the J end by 3 bases, with 18 bases between. The CDR3 length is 17 residues. Germline CDR1 reads SGHNT; CDR2 reads YENEEA.

V gene TRBV29-1 combines with J gene TRBJ2-5; 14 bases fit TRBD2. The CDR3 totals 15 residues. Germline V gene sequence: CDR1 SQVTM, CDR2 ANQGSEA. J gave up 4 bases and V 7 bases, and 8 bases lay outside the gene matches. The CDR3 loop is CSARGLAGVSETQYF. The CDR3 nucleotides are TGCAGCGCCAGGGGACTAGCGGGAGTATCAGAGACCCAGTACTTC.

Of note for this clonotype: This may arise from a read error, as a much more abundant clone is one base away. The chain joins TRBV2 to TRBJ1-2; D is unclear. CDR3 length equals 14 residues. CDR1 and CDR2 (germline): SNHLY, FYNNEI. CDR3 nucleotide sequence: TGTACCAGCAGGAGGAGTATGTCCAACTATGGCTACACCTTC. Protein product: CTSRRSMSNYGYTF. The whole variable domain, remainder taken from reference TRBV2 and TRBJ1-2, is EPEVTQTPSHQVTQMGQEVILRCVPISNHLYFYWYRQILGQKVEFLVSFYNNEISEKSEIFDDQFSVERPDGSNFTLKIRSTKLEDSAMYFCTSRRSMSNYGYTFGSGTRLTVV.

The chain recombines TRBV5-1 with TRBJ1-2, with 9 bases aligning to TRBD1. This CDR3 has 16 residues. Germline trimming cut 4 bases from V and 2 bases from J; bases unmatched to any gene: 9. The germline V gene encodes CDR1 SGHRS and CDR2 YFSETQ. The CDR3 DNA is TGCGCCAGCAGCCCGGGACAGGGCATAAGGAACTATGGCTACACCTTC. Translated: CASSPGQGIRNYGYTF.

This clonotype has at least ten counts. J is TRBJ2-2 and V is TRBV19, with D perhaps assigned TRBD1 or TRBD2 (5 bases each). Germline CDR1 and CDR2: LNHDA and SQIVND (reference sequence). CDR3 length: 13 residues. The germline V and J ends were trimmed by 7 bases and 4 bases, with 10 bases remaining between them. This CDR3 is CASTLGTTGELFF. CDR3 coding DNA: TGTGCCAGTACCCTAGGGACCACCGGGGAGCTGTTTTTT.

This clonotype was recorded many times. The chain links TRBV7-9 to TRBJ1-1; the D gene is possibly TRBD1 (6 bases). The ends were cut back, 1 base at V and 4 bases at J, with 7 bases in the middle. The CDR3 runs to 13 residues. CDR1 and CDR2 from the germline V gene are SEHNR and FQNEAQ (reference sequence). The chain's CDR3 is CASSLGGGTEAFF. CDR3 coding DNA: TGTGCCAGCAGCTTAGGAGGGGGCACTGAAGCTTTCTTT. Full variable domain (rest looked up from reference TRBV7-9 and TRBJ1-1): DTGVSQNPRHKITKRGQNVTFRCDPISEHNRLYWYRQTLGQGPEFLTYFQNEAQLEKSRLLSDRFSAERPKGSFSTLEIQRTEQGDSAMYLCASSLGGGTEAFFGQGTRLTVV.

This clonotype was recorded many times. The rearrangement links TRBV28 to TRBJ2-1; no firm D call. Trimming took 5 bases from V and 7 from J, leaving 6 bases between them. This CDR3 is 11 amino acids long. The germline CDR1 and CDR2 sequences are MDHEN and SYDVKM. CDR3 bases: TGTGCCAGCAGTCCCCTAAATGAGCAGTTCTTC. Its protein product is CASSPLNEQFF.

Ten or more counts support this clonotype. The chain links TRBV7-2 to TRBJ1-2; 8 bases align to TRBD1. CDR3 length: 14 amino acids. CDR1 and CDR2 from the germline V gene are SGHTA and FQGNSA. The junction had 4 bases not matched to a gene; V was cut back by 0 bases and J by 7 bases. The CDR3 DNA is TGTGCCAGCAGCTTAGCCAGGGGGCAAGGTGGCTACACCTTC. Residues: CASSLARGQGGYTF.

This chain links TRBV6-1 with TRBJ1-2; the match to TRBD1 covers 7 bases. This CDR3 has 16 residues. Trimming at V came to 4 bases and at J to 3 bases, leaving 11 bases not matched to a gene. Germline-derived CDR1 and CDR2 are MNHNS and SASEGT. CDR3 in DNA: TGTGCCAGCAGTGTGCCGGGACAGCTTTTAGACTATGGCTACACCTTC. Its translation: CASSVPGQLLDYGYTF.

This clonotype was found a few times. This chain uses TRBV3-1 with TRBJ2-5; TRBD1 might be the D (5 bases). The V and J ends lost 1 base and 2 bases respectively, with 8 bases between them. The CDR3 runs 14 residues. CDR1 is LGHDT and CDR2 is YNNKEL in the germline V gene (reference sequence). The CDR3 DNA reads TGTGCCAGCAGCCAAGTACGACAGCAAGAGACCCAGTACTTC. Translated: CASSQVRQQETQYF.

This clonotype was picked up a small number of times. In DNA form, the CDR3 reads TGTGCCAGCAGCCTGGAGCGGACAGGGGGCTGGAGAACTGAAGCTTTCTTT. Protein: CASSLERTGGWRTEAFF. This rearrangement joins TRBV5-4 to TRBJ1-1; 11 bases match TRBD1. The trim removed 4 bases at V and 5 bases at J, leaving 13 bases unmatched. The germline V gene has CDR1 SGHNT and CDR2 YYREEE (reference sequence). The CDR3 is made up of 17 amino acids. Full variable domain (missing parts from reference TRBV5-4 and TRBJ1-1): ETGVTQSPTHLIKTRGQQVTLRCSSQSGHNTVSWYQQALGQGPQFIFQYYREEENGRGNFPPRFSGLQFPNYSSELNVNALELDDSALYLCASSLERTGGWRTEAFFGQGTRLTVV.

The chain joins TRBV9 to TRBJ2-1; 8 bases are a match to TRBD2. The CDR3 spans 14 residues. CDR1 is SGDLS, CDR2 YYNGEE, per germline. The junction had 5 bases not matched to a gene; V was cut back by 3 bases and J by 6 bases. In DNA, the CDR3 is TGTGCCAGCAGCGGACTACTAGCGGCCAATGAGCAGTTCTTC. Encoded protein: CASSGLLAANEQFF. The full variable domain, rest sourced from reference TRBV9 and TRBJ2-1, is DSGVTQTPKHLITATGQRVTLRCSPRSGDLSVYWYQQSLDQGLQFLIQYYNGEERAKGNILERFSAQQFPDLHSELNLSSLELGDSALYFCASSGLLAANEQFFGPGTRLTVL.

The chain has TRBV28 and TRBJ2-5; perhaps TRBD1 as D (5 bases). The length of the CDR3 is 13 residues. Deletions cut 8 bases from V and 0 bases from J, with 10 bases between. In germline, CDR1 is MDHEN, CDR2 SYDVKM. CDR3 region: CASGDSYQETQYF. DNA for the CDR3: TGTGCCAGCGGCGACAGCTACCAAGAGACCCAGTACTTC. The whole variable domain, remainder taken from reference TRBV28 and TRBJ2-5, is DVKVTQSSRYLVKRTGEKVFLECVQDMDHENMFWYRQDPGLGLRLIYFSYDVKMKEKGDIPEGYSVSREKKERFSLILESASTNQTSMYLCASGDSYQETQYFGPGTRLLVL.

In its sample, this clonotype was seen a few times. For the CDR3, the DNA is TGTGCCAGCAGTTTGTACGGCGGGGACTACAATGAGCAGTTCTTC. It codes for CASSLYGGDYNEQFF. J is TRBJ2-1 and V is TRBV27, with D possibly TRBD2 on 6 matching bases. In germline, CDR1 is MNHEY, CDR2 SMNVEV (reference sequence). The ends were cut back, 3 bases at V and 3 bases at J, with 12 bases in the middle. This CDR3 comprises 15 residues.

The chain employs TRBV19 and TRBJ1-5; the match to TRBD1 covers 9 bases. Germline CDR1 LNHDA, CDR2 SQIVND (reference sequence). CDR3 length equals 16 residues. V lost 3 bases to trimming and J lost 5 bases; unmatched junction nucleotides: 8. CDR3 region: CASSIAGTGTHQPQHF. The CDR3 bases are TGTGCCAGTAGTATCGCCGGGACAGGGACTCATCAGCCCCAGCATTTT.

This clonotype came up a few times. The chain uses TRBV5-1 and TRBJ2-1; 10 bases match TRBD2. The V gene's germline CDR1 is SGHRS and CDR2 YFSETQ. The CDR3 extends over 15 amino acids. V lost 3 bases, J lost 6 bases, and 6 bases stayed unmatched. The CDR3 DNA is TGCGCCAGCAGCTCAGGACTAGCGGAGGGCAATGAGCAGTTCTTC. Its translation: CASSSGLAEGNEQFF. The complete variable domain, with remaining parts taken from reference TRBV5-1 and TRBJ2-1, reads KAGVTQTPRYLIKTRGQQVTLSCSPISGHRSVSWYQQTPGQGLQFLFEYFSETQRNKGNFPGRFSGRQFSNSRSEMNVSTLELGDSALYLCASSSGLAEGNEQFFGPGTRLTVL.

This clonotype has just a few counts. The V and J genes are TRBV29-1 and TRBJ2-4; 7 bases are shared with TRBD2. The CDR3 has 16 residues. V was pared by 6 bases and J by 0 bases, with 11 bases of the junction left unmatched. Per germline, CDR1 SQVTM and CDR2 ANQGSEA. CDR3 region: CSVRGGLDLAKNIQYF. CDR3 nucleotides: TGCAGCGTCCGTGGAGGACTAGATCTAGCCAAAAACATTCAGTACTTC.